A single sample gave rise to the 18 T cell receptor beta chains below, sequenced in a study of shared clonotypes between healthy human individuals. Clones were read by immunoSEQ multiplex PCR, and TCRdb kept only the in-frame ones, dropping some. The table has roughly 380,000 clones, approximately 96% seen once. Input material: memory CD8+ T cells sorted from blood. Subset of the sample: CD45RO+ cells pooled with CCR7-negative TemRA cells. These receptor sequences come from a man aged 30-40 years in good health.

This chain links TRBV28 with TRBJ1-1; TRBD1 might be the D (5 bases). Trimming cost V 0 bases and J 4 bases, with 6 bases left between them. Germline values: CDR1 MDHEN, CDR2 SYDVKM. This CDR3 is 13 amino acids long. This CDR3 is CASSLWGGTEAFF. In nucleotides, the CDR3 is TGTGCCAGCAGTTTATGGGGGGGCACTGAAGCTTTCTTT. The entire variable domain, with the rest obtained from reference TRBV28 and TRBJ1-1, is as follows: DVKVTQSSRYLVKRTGEKVFLECVQDMDHENMFWYRQDPGLGLRLIYFSYDVKMKEKGDIPEGYSVSREKKERFSLILESASTNQTSMYLCASSLWGGTEAFFGQGTRLTVV.

This chain connects TRBV11-2 to TRBJ2-4; weak D call: TRBD2 (5 bases). CDR1 and CDR2 from the germline V gene are SGHAT and FQNNGV. Trimming took 8 bases from V and 3 from J, leaving 14 bases between them. There are 14 residues in the CDR3. CDR3 sequence reads: CASSGLEGKNIQYF. CDR3 sequence (DNA): TGTGCCAGCTCGGGGTTAGAGGGCAAAAACATTCAGTACTTC.

The chain has TRBV5-1 and TRBJ2-1; 10 positions match TRBD2. Germline loops: CDR1 SGHRS, CDR2 YFSETQ. The CDR3 spans 16 residues. V trimming: 4 bases; J trimming: 8 bases; junction bases outside the gene matches: 12. The DNA of the CDR3 is TGCGCCAGCAGCGGGAACAACGGGACTAGCGTCTATGAGCAGTTCTTC. The encoded protein is CASSGNNGTSVYEQFF.

The chain uses TRBV5-1 and TRBJ1-1; the match to TRBD1 covers 7 bases. The CDR3 is 15 residues long. Germline V gene data show CDR1 as SGHRS and CDR2 as YFSETQ. Trimming removed 0 bases from V and 4 bases from J; junction bases left unmatched: 6. The CDR3 loop reads CASSLEGGAGTEAFF. CDR3 bases: TGCGCCAGCAGCTTGGAAGGGGGCGCCGGCACTGAAGCTTTCTTT. Together with reference TRBV5-1 and TRBJ1-1, the CDR3 gives the full variable domain: KAGVTQTPRYLIKTRGQQVTLSCSPISGHRSVSWYQQTPGQGLQFLFEYFSETQRNKGNFPGRFSGRQFSNSRSEMNVSTLELGDSALYLCASSLEGGAGTEAFFGQGTRLTVV.

V is TRBV2 and J is TRBJ2-7, with D tentatively TRBD1 or TRBD2 (6 bases each). The V end lost 0 bases, the J end lost 2 bases, and 17 bases lay between the germline ends. The CDR3 spans 17 residues. Germline CDR1 is SNHLY and CDR2 is FYNNEI. CDR3: CASSEAFGRGTTYEQYF. CDR3 DNA sequence: TGTGCCAGCAGTGAAGCGTTTGGTCGGGGGACAACCTACGAGCAGTACTTC.

The chain has TRBV5-6 and TRBJ2-7, with no clear D. The CDR3 totals 16 residues. Trimming left V 0 bases short and J 4 bases short, with 17 bases between. The germline gives CDR1 SGHDT, CDR2 YYEEEE. CDR3 DNA sequence: TGTGCCAGCAGCTTGGGAGTGGCTAGTGAATTTTACGAGCAGTACTTC. Amino acids: CASSLGVASEFYEQYF.

V is TRBV28 and J is TRBJ1-5; D unclear. The CDR3 contains 13 residues. V lost 7 bases to trimming and J lost 2 bases, with 9 bases between them. Germline CDR1 and CDR2: MDHEN and SYDVKM. CDR3 sequence: CASKRDGNQPQHF. Written as DNA, the CDR3 is TGTGCCAGCAAGAGGGATGGCAATCAGCCCCAGCATTTT.

The rearrangement joins TRBV7-9 to TRBJ1-1; D unresolved. Germline CDR1 reads SEHNR; CDR2 reads FQNEAQ (reference sequence). There are 13 residues in the CDR3. Trimming cost V 6 bases and J 3 bases, with 11 bases left between them. The CDR3 DNA reads TGTGCCAGCAGAGGAAGGGCCTACACTGAAGCTTTCTTT. This sequence encodes CASRGRAYTEAFF.

This clone showed up just once. The V and J genes are TRBV30 and TRBJ1-1, with 9 bases identical to TRBD1. This CDR3 region has 13 residues. V shed 2 bases, J shed 4 bases, and the junction held 2 bases outside the gene matches. Germline V gives CDR1 GTSNPN, CDR2 SVGIG (reference sequence). The CDR3 sequence is CAWSSGQGTEAFF. The CDR3 nucleotides are TGTGCCTGGAGTTCGGGACAGGGCACTGAAGCTTTCTTT.

The rearrangement joins TRBV6-4 to TRBJ2-1; 14 bases map to TRBD2. Germline V lookup: CDR1 MRHNA, CDR2 SNTAGT. The CDR3 is made up of 15 amino acids. V lost 4 bases and J lost 4; bases outside the gene matches: 0. In DNA form, the CDR3 reads TGTGCCAGCAGTGGACTAGCGGGAGGGTACAATGAGCAGTTCTTC. Protein sequence: CASSGLAGGYNEQFF.

This clone was observed once. The chain combines TRBV10-3 with TRBJ2-1; TRBD2 aligns across 8 bases. The CDR3 is 13 residues long. V was pared by 6 bases and J by 9 bases, with 7 bases of the junction left unmatched. Germline V gene lookup returns CDR1 ENHRY and CDR2 SYGVKD. The CDR3 sequence is CAIRGTSRSEQFF. CDR3 coding DNA: TGTGCCATCAGGGGGACTAGTCGGTCTGAGCAGTTCTTC.

The chain recombines TRBV19 with TRBJ2-7; TRBD2 agrees at 11 bases. This CDR3 spans 22 amino acids. Germline CDR1 and CDR2: LNHDA and SQIVND (reference sequence). The V gene end was trimmed by 5 bases and the J gene end by 0 bases; junction bases not matched to a gene: 24. CDR3 amino acids: CASSLGPLRGTSGKGSSYEQYF. CDR3 sequence (DNA): TGTGCCAGTAGTTTGGGCCCTTTGAGGGGGACTAGCGGAAAAGGGTCCTCCTACGAGCAGTACTTC.

The chain links TRBV6-1 to TRBJ2-1; D possibly matches TRBD1 or TRBD2 (5 bases each). Germline-derived CDR1 and CDR2 are MNHNS and SASEGT. Trimming stripped 2 bases from V and 8 bases from J, with 13 bases between. This CDR3 contains 14 residues. The CDR3 DNA reads TGTGCCAGCAGTGAACCGGGGAGAGGGGATGAGCAGTTCTTC. This translates into CASSEPGRGDEQFF.

As for this clone: Other DNA sequences in this specimen translate into the identical CDR3. This chain connects TRBV5-1 to TRBJ1-1; D gene uncertain. V shed 4 bases and J shed 0 bases, with 10 bases lying between them. This CDR3 has 14 amino acids. Germline V gives CDR1 SGHRS, CDR2 YFSETQ. DNA of the CDR3: TGCGCCAGCAGCCTAGGACGGCTGAACACTGAAGCTTTCTTT. Translation gives CASSLGRLNTEAFF.

J is TRBJ2-6 and V is TRBV28; the D gene could be TRBD1 or TRBD2 (5 bases each). Germline-derived CDR1 and CDR2 are MDHEN and SYDVKM. Between the trimmed V and J ends, which lost 3 bases and 0 bases, there was a span of 12 bases. This CDR3 contains 17 residues. The CDR3 is CASSFEGPFSGANVLTF. Written as DNA, the CDR3 is TGTGCCAGCAGTTTTGAGGGGCCTTTCTCTGGGGCCAACGTCCTGACTTTC.

The chain employs TRBV6-5 and TRBJ2-5; D is unresolved. Germline-derived CDR1 and CDR2 are MNHEY and SVGAGI. V shed 2 bases and J shed 4 bases, with 11 bases lying between them. The CDR3 covers 14 residues. CDR3 loop: CASSYARPPETQYF. DNA for the CDR3: TGTGCCAGCAGTTACGCCCGGCCCCCAGAGACCCAGTACTTC.

This chain joins TRBV28 and TRBJ2-7; D call uncertain. Deletions cut 2 bases from V and 5 bases from J, with 4 bases between. Looked up from germline, CDR1 is MDHEN and CDR2 is SYDVKM. The CDR3 length is 11 residues. CDR3 nucleotide sequence: TGTGCCAGCAGTTTAACAGACGAGCAGTACTTC. Translated: CASSLTDEQYF.

This chain links TRBV27 with TRBJ1-2; 7 bases align to TRBD1. Germline CDR1 and CDR2: MNHEY and SMNVEV (reference sequence). The CDR3 has 13 amino acids. J was trimmed by 4 bases and V by 5 bases; bases with no gene match: 4. For the CDR3, the DNA is TGTGCCAGCAGTGCAGGGACAGCCTATGGCTACACCTTC. As protein: CASSAGTAYGYTF.